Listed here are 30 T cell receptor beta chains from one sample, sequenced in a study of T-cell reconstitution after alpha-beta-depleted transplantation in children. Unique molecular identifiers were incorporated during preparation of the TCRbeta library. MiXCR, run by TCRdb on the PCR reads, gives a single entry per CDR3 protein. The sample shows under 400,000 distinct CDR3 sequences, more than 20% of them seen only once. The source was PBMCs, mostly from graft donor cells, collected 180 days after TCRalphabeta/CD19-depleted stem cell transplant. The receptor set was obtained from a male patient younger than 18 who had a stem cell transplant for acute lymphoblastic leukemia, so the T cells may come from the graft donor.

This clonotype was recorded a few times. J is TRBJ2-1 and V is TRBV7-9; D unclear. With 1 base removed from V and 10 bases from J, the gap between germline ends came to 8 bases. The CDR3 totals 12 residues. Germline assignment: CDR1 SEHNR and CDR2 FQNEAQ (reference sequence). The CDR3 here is CASSLVVHEQFF. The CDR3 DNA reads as TGTGCCAGCAGCTTAGTGGTCCACGAGCAGTTCTTC.

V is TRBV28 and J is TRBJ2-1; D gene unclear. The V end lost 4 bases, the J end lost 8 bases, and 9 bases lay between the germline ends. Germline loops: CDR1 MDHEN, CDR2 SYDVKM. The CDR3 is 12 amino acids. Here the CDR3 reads CASSSSLHEQFF. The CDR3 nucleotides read TGTGCCAGCAGTTCCTCGCTCCATGAGCAGTTCTTC.

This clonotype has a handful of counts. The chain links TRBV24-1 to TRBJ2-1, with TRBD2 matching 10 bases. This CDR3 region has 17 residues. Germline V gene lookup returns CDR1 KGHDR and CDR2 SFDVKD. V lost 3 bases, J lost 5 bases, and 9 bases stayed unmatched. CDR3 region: CATSDLPTSGWDNEQFF. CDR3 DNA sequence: TGTGCCACCAGTGATCTCCCGACTAGCGGGTGGGACAATGAGCAGTTCTTC.

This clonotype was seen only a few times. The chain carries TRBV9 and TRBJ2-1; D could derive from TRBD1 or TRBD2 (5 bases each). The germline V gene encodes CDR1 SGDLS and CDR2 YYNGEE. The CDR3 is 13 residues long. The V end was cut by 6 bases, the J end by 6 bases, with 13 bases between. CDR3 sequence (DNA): TGTGCCAGCACCCGTAGTGGGGGCAATGAGCAGTTCTTC. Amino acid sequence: CASTRSGGNEQFF.

The CDR3 coding sequence is TGTGCCATCAGTGAGTCGAACTCGGCGGGTGAAAAACTGTTTTTT. Protein: CAISESNSAGEKLFF. V gene TRBV10-3 combines with J gene TRBJ1-4; no definite D call. The CDR3 consists of 15 residues. Trimming shortened V by 0 bases and J by 7 bases, and 12 bases separated the two germline ends. Germline CDR1 is ENHRY and CDR2 is SYGVKD.

This CDR3 reads CASSLNRGYGYTF. The CDR3, as DNA: TGTGCCAGCAGTTTAAACAGGGGGTATGGCTACACCTTC. The rearrangement links TRBV27 to TRBJ1-2; TRBD1 agrees at 8 bases. The CDR3 is 13 residues long. V gave up 2 bases and J gave up 5 bases; unmatched junction bases: 1. Germline CDR1 reads MNHEY; CDR2 reads SMNVEV (reference sequence).

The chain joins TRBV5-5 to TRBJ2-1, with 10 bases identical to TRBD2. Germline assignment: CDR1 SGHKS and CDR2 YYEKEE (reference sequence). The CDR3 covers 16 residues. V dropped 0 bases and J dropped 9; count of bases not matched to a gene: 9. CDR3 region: CASSLAPSGSVGEQFF. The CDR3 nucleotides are TGTGCCAGCAGCTTGGCCCCTAGCGGGAGTGTCGGTGAGCAGTTCTTC.

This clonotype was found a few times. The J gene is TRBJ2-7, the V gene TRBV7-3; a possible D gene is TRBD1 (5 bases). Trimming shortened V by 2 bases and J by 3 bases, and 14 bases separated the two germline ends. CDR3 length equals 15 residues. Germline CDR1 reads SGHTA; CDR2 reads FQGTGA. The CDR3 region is CASSLGYGDSYEQYF. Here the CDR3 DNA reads TGTGCCAGCAGCTTAGGTTACGGAGACAGCTACGAGCAGTACTTC.

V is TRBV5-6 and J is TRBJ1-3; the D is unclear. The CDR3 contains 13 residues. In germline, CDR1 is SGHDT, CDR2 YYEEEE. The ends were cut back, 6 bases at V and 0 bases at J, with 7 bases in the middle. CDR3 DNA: TGTGCCAGCAAGCTCTACTCTGGAAACACCATATATTTT. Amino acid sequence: CASKLYSGNTIYF.

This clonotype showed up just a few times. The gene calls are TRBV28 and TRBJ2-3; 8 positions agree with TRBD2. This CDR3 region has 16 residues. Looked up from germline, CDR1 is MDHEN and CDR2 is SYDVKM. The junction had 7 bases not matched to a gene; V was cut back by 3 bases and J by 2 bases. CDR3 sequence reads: CASSLSSGKHTDTQYF. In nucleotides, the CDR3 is TGTGCCAGCAGTTTGAGTAGCGGGAAGCACACAGATACGCAGTATTTT.

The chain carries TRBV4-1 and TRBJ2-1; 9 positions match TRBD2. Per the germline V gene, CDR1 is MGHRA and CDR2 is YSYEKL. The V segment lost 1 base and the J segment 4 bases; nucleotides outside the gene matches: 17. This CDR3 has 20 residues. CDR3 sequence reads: CASSQVNSGSPFYIYNEQFF. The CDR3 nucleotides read TGCGCCAGCAGCCAAGTTAATAGCGGGAGTCCCTTCTATATATACAATGAGCAGTTCTTC.

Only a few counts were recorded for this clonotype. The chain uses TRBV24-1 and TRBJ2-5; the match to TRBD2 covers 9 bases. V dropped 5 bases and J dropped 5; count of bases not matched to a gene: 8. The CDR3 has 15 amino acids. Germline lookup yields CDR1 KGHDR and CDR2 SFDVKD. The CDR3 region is CATSGSSGSSETQYF. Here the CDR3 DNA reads TGTGCCACCAGTGGTAGTAGCGGGAGTAGCGAGACCCAGTACTTC.

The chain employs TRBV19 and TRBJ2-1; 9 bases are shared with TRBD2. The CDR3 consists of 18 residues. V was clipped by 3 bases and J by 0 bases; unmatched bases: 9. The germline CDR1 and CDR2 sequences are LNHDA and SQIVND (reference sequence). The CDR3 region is CASSIGAGGLSSYNEQFF. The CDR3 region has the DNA TGTGCCAGTAGTATCGGCGCGGGAGGGCTAAGCTCCTACAATGAGCAGTTCTTC.

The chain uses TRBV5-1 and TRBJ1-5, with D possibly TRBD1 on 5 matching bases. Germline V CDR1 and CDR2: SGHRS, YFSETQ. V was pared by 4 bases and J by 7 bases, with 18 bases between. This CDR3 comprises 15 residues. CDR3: CASSLLGGEKQPQHF. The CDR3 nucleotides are TGCGCCAGCAGCCTACTGGGGGGGGAAAAACAGCCCCAGCATTTT.

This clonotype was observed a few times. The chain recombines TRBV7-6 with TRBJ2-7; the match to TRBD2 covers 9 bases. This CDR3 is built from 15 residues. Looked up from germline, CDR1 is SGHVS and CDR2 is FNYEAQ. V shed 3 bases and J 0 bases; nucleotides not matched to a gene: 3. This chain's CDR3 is CASSFLAGRSYEQYF. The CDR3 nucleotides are TGTGCCAGCAGCTTCCTAGCGGGACGCTCCTACGAGCAGTACTTC.

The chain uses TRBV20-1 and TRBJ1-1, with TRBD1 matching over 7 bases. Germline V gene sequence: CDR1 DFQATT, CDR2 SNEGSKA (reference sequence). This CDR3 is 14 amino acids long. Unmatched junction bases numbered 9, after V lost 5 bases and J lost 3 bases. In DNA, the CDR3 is TGCAGTGCTCGACAGGGATCAGCAGACACTGAAGCTTTCTTT. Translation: CSARQGSADTEAFF.

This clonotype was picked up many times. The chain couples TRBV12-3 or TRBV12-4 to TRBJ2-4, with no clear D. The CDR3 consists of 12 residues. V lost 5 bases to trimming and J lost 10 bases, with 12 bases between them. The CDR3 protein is CASSPAPRIQYF. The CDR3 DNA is TGTGCCAGCAGTCCCGCCCCGCGGATTCAGTACTTC.

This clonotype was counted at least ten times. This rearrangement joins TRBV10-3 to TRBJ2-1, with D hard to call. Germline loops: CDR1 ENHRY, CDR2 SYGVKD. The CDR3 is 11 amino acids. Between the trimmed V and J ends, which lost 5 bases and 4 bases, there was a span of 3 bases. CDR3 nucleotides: TGTGCCATCAGTAAGTACAATGAGCAGTTCTTC. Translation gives CAISKYNEQFF.

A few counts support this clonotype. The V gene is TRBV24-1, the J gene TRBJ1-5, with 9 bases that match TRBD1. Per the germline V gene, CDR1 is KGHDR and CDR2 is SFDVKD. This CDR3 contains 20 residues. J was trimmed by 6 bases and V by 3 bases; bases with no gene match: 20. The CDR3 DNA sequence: TGTGCCACCAGTGATCGACCTAAGACAGGGGGAGTTTGGTCTAGTCAGCCCCAGCATTTT. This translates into CATSDRPKTGGVWSSQPQHF.

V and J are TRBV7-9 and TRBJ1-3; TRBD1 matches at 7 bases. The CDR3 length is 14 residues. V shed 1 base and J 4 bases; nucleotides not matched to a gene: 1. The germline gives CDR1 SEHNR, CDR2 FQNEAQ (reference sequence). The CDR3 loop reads CASSLGQGGNTIYF. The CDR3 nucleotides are TGTGCCAGCAGCTTAGGACAGGGAGGAAACACCATATATTTT.

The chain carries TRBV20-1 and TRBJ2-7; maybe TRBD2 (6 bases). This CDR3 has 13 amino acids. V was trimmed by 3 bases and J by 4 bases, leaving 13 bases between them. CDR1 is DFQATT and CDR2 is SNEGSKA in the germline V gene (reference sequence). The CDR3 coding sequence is TGCAGTGCTAGTAACGGGAGAGGGTACGAGCAGTACTTC. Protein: CSASNGRGYEQYF.

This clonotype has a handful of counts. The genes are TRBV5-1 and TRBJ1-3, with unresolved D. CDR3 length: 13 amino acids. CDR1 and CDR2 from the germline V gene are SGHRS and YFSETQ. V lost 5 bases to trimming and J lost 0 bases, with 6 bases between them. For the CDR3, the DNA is TGCGCCAGCAGAATTCCCTCTGGAAACACCATATATTTT. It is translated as CASRIPSGNTIYF.

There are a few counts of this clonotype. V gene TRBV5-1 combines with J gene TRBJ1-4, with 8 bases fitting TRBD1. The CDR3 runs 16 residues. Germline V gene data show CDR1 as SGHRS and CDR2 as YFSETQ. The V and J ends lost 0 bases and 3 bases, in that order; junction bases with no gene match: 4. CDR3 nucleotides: TGCGCCAGCAGCTTGGACAGGGGGTACCCTAATGAAAAACTGTTTTTT. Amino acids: CASSLDRGYPNEKLFF.

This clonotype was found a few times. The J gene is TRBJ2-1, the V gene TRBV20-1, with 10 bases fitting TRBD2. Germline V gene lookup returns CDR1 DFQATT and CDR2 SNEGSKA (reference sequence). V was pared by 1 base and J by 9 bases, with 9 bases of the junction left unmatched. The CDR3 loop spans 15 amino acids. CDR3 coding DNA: TGCAGTGCTAGAGTTCGCCCCCTAGCGGGAGTTGAGCAGTTCTTC. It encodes CSARVRPLAGVEQFF.

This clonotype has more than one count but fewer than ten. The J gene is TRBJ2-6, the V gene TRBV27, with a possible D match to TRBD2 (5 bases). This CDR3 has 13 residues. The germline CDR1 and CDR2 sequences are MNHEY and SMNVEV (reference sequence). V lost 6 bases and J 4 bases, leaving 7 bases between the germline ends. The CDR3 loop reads CASRPGGANVLTF. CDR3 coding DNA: TGTGCCAGCAGGCCGGGAGGGGCCAACGTCCTGACTTTC.

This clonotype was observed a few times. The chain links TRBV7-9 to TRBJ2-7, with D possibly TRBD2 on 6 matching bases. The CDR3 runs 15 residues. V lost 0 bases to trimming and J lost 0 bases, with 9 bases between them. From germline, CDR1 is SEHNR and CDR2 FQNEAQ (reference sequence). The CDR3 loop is CASSLAREFSYEQYF. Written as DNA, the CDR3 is TGTGCCAGCAGCTTAGCGCGGGAATTCTCCTACGAGCAGTACTTC.

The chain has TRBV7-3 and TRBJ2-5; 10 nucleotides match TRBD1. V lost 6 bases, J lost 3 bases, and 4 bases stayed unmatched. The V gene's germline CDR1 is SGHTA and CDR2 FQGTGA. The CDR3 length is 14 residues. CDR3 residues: CASRETGGEETQYF. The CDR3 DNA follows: TGTGCCAGCAGGGAGACAGGGGGCGAAGAGACCCAGTACTTC.

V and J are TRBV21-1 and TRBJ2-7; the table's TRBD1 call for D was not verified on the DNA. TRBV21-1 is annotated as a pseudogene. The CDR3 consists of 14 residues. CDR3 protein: CASRDRGTSYEQYF. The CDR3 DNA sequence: TGTGCCAGCAGGGACAGGGGGACCTCCTACGAGCAGTACTTC.

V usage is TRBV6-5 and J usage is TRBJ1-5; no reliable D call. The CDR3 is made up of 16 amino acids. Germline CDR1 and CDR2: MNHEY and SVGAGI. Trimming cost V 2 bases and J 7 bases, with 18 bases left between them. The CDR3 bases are TGTGCCAGCAGTTACCTCCCCCTGGGAGGGTGGCAGCCCCAGCATTTT. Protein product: CASSYLPLGGWQPQHF.

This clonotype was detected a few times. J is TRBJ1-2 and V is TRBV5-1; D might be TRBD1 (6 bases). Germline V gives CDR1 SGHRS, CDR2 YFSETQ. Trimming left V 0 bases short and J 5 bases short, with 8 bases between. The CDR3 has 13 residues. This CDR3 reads CASSLATGYGYTF. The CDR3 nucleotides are TGCGCCAGCAGCTTGGCCACAGGGTATGGCTACACCTTC.